These T cell receptor beta chains were read from a single sample in a study of radiation and T cells in renal cell carcinoma. Assay: immunoSEQ multiplex PCR; the TCRdb copy retains only in-frame clones and omits some. The repertoire holds roughly 92,000 clones, with around 83% as singletons. The sample consisted of blood, taken from a patient whose treatment included radiotherapy and nephrectomy. All receptors come from a man aged 55 to 70 with renal cell carcinoma. Both conserved end residues are part of each CDR3. A D gene is named only where the DNA matches it firmly. Clone size appears in some rows only: once, few, many, or a class for an expanded clone.

d_call,j_call,v_call,clone_size,cdr3_aa,cdr3_nt
NA,TRBJ2-5,TRBV6-1,NA,CASSDPGGGETQYF,TGTGCCAGCAGTGATCCTGGGGGTGGGGAGACCCAGTACTTC
TRBD2,TRBJ2-5,TRBV7-8,NA,CASSHIAGEGETQYF,TGTGCCAGCAGCCATATTGCGGGGGAAGGGGAGACCCAGTACTTC
NA,TRBJ1-2,TRBV6-5,NA,CASSRKPNYGYTF,TGTGCCAGCAGTAGAAAACCTAACTATGGCTACACCTTC
TRBD2,TRBJ2-4,TRBV12-5,NA,CASGLVQGGGEREEGIQYF,TGTGCTAGTGGTTTGGTACAAGGGGGTGGTGAGCGGGAGGAAGGCATTCAGTACTTC
TRBD2,TRBJ2-1,TRBV6-1,NA,CASSEQGTRGYEQFF,TGTGCCAGCAGTGAGCAGGGGACTAGAGGTTATGAGCAGTTCTTC
NA,TRBJ2-3,TRBV13,NA,CASSSATRRGTDTQYF,TGTGCCAGCAGCTCCGCAACAAGGAGGGGCACAGATACGCAGTATTTT
NA,TRBJ1-5,TRBV19,NA,CASMGGGGTLTQHF,TGTGCCAGTATGGGAGGGGGAGGAACCCTGACCCAGCATTTT
NA,TRBJ2-7,TRBV19,few,CASSSGTMEYEQYF,TGTGCCAGTAGTAGCGGGACCATGGAGTACGAGCAGTACTTC
NA,TRBJ1-1,TRBV7-9,NA,CASSFDTEAFF,TGTGCCAGCAGCTTCGACACTGAAGCTTTCTTT
NA,TRBJ2-4,TRBV2,NA,CASSSPGYLPLAKNIQYF,TGTGCCAGCAGCAGTCCAGGATATCTTCCCTTAGCCAAAAACATTCAGTACTTC
TRBD1,TRBJ2-3,TRBV7-2,NA,CASQRGTGLTDTQYF,TGTGCCAGCCAACGAGGGACAGGGCTCACAGATACGCAGTATTTT
TRBD1,TRBJ2-3,TRBV10-3,NA,CAISPGGGRTDTQYF,TGTGCCATCAGCCCAGGGGGCGGTCGGACAGATACGCAGTATTTT
TRBD2,TRBJ2-1,TRBV5-1,NA,CASSFGSSGYNEQFF,TGCGCCAGCAGCTTCGGCTCTAGCGGCTACAATGAGCAGTTCTTC
NA,TRBJ1-5,TRBV15,NA,CATSRSGLAVAADQPQHF,TGTGCCACCAGCAGGTCGGGTTTGGCAGTCGCGGCGGATCAGCCCCAGCATTTT
TRBD2,TRBJ2-5,TRBV7-6,NA,CASSLGRQGGTAETQYF,TGTGCCAGCAGCTTAGGGAGGCAGGGAGGGACTGCAGAGACCCAGTACTTC
TRBD2,TRBJ2-1,TRBV4-3,NA,CASSQVGTSSNEQFF,TGCGCCAGCAGCCAAGTGGGGACTAGCAGCAATGAGCAGTTCTTC
NA,TRBJ2-2,TRBV19,NA,CASSALPRGELFF,TGTGCCAGTAGTGCCCTCCCCCGCGGGGAGCTGTTTTTT
TRBD2,TRBJ2-1,TRBV15,NA,CATSSPGLAARQGQFF,TGTGCCACCAGCAGCCCGGGACTAGCGGCCCGCCAGGGGCAGTTCTTC
NA,TRBJ2-2,TRBV10-3,few,CAMGSATGELFF,TGTGCCATGGGATCGGCCACCGGGGAGCTGTTTTTT
TRBD1,TRBJ1-1,TRBV28,few,CASSYDRGMNTEAFF,TGTGCCAGCAGTTACGACAGGGGCATGAACACTGAAGCTTTCTTT
TRBD2,TRBJ2-7,TRBV5-1,NA,CASSTTASGPYEQYF,TGCGCCAGCAGCACAACGGCTAGCGGACCATACGAGCAGTACTTC
NA,TRBJ1-3,TRBV29-1,NA,CSVESWGKLGNTIYF,TGCAGCGTTGAATCCTGGGGAAAACTTGGAAACACCATATATTTT
NA,TRBJ2-5,TRBV27,NA,CASSSPSGTSKWAQYF,TGTGCCAGCAGTTCTCCCAGCGGTACCTCCAAGTGGGCCCAGTACTTC
NA,TRBJ2-3,TRBV9,NA,CASSVGLKGTDTQYF,TGTGCCAGCAGCGTGGGTCTCAAGGGTACAGATACGCAGTATTTT